This TCR beta chain was identified during a study of T cells in localized non-small cell lung cancer. Study-level findings and limits: Sequencing, confined to only one tumor region, leaves heterogeneity possible. Of the tissues analyzed, uninvolved adjacent lung showed maximal T cell clonality, greater than tumor.

The method was immunoSEQ multiplex PCR; TCRdb's version includes in-frame clones alone and lacks a portion of them. The table lists 45,000 to 60,000 clones, about 85% of them singletons. About this clone itself: Its antigen remains unidentified.

V dropped 2 bases and J dropped 1 base, with 11 bases sitting between them. Germline-derived CDR1 and CDR2 are MNHNY and SVGAGI (reference sequence). This CDR3 spans 15 amino acids. The chain has TRBV6-6 and TRBJ1-1; D may be TRBD1 (5 bases). This TCR derives from a female donor over 55 with stage II squamous cell lung carcinoma. Specimen: peripheral blood, collected before any cancer treatment. CDR3 nucleotide sequence: TGTGCCAGCAGTTACCGCCCCACAGGGAACACTGAAGCTTTCTTT. The encoded protein is CASSYRPTGNTEAFF.